This T cell receptor (beta chain) was recorded in a study of human T cells and chemical hapten exposure. General study points: Those TCRs sitting above 1 in 1000 frequency stayed the same with DPC sensitization.

Concerning this clonotype itself: Its antigen is as yet unknown.

The study's library attached unique molecular identifiers to single cDNA molecules. TCRdb ran MiXCR on the 5' RACE reads and lists one entry per CDR3 protein. The sample has 65,000 to 90,000 distinct CDR3 sequences, around 15% seen once. Total RNA came from unfractionated whole blood. The TCR was taken from a female donor in good health.

Here the CDR3 DNA reads TGCAGCGTTGAAGATTGGGGGGTACGTTCCTACAATGAGCAGTTCTTC. Protein product: CSVEDWGVRSYNEQFF. The chain has TRBV29-1 and TRBJ2-1; a weak D match, TRBD2 (6 bases). The V gene's germline CDR1 is SQVTM and CDR2 ANQGSEA. V was cut by 0 bases and J by 1 base, with 13 bases left in between. CDR3 length: 16 amino acids.